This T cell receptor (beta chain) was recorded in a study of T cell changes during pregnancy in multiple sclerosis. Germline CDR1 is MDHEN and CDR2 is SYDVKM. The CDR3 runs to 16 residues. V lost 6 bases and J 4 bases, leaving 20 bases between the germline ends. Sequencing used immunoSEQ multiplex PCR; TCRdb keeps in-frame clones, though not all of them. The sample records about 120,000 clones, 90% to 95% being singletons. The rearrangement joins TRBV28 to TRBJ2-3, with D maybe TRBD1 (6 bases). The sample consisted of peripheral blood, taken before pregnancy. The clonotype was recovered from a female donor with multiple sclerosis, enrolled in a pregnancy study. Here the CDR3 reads CASSVTTGIGADTQYF. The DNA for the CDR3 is TGTGCCAGCAGCGTAACAACAGGGATCGGTGCAGATACGCAGTATTTT.